This T cell receptor beta chain was found in a study of cytomegalovirus exposure and HLA in healthy donors. Whole-study context: Researchers found that approximately 85% of just under 400 genotyped donors fell within the Caucasian-associated ancestry cluster.

PCR employed 60 Vbeta and 13 Jbeta primers. Assay used: immunoSEQ multiplex PCR; TCRdb lists only in-frame clones, some missing. The listing records tens of thousands of clones. General study findings and limits: No immune exposure information besides CMV serostatus was available.

CDR3 length: 14 residues. The germline gives CDR1 KGHSH, CDR2 LQKENI. When sampled, the donors appeared nominally healthy, though they likely had unrecorded immune exposures. As for this clone: No antigen is known for it. The junction and the germline gene differ at one end; a read error may be behind it.

This receptor was taken from a female donor in good health and CMV-seronegative. Sequencing was done on a sample of PBMCs. The genes are TRBV18 and TRBJ1-1; 11 bases are a match to TRBD1. Here the CDR3 DNA reads TGTGCCAGCTCACGGGACAGGGGGAGCACTGAAGATTTCTTT. Translating gives CASSRDRGSTEDFF. Using reference TRBV18 and TRBJ1-1 for the parts outside the CDR3, the full variable domain is NAGVMQNPRHLVRRRGQEARLRCSPMKGHSHVYWYRQLPEEGLKFMVYLQKENIIDESGMPKERFSAEFPKEGPSILRIQQVVRGDSAAYFCASSRDRGSTEDFFGQGTRLTVV.